Following are 17 T cell receptor beta chains from one sample sequenced in a study of T-cell reconstitution after alpha-beta-depleted transplantation in children. TCRbeta library construction was performed incorporating unique molecular identifiers. TCRdb re-called the PCR reads with MiXCR, one entry per CDR3 protein. The repertoire holds 450,000 to 600,000 distinct CDR3 sequences, with 10% to 15% as singletons. Sequenced here: PBMCs, mostly from graft donor cells, sampled 360 days after TCRalphabeta/CD19-depleted stem cell transplant. Every receptor here comes from a male patient younger than 18 who had a stem cell transplant for acute myeloid leukemia, so the T cells may come from the graft donor.

CDR3 residues: CASNPDGSSYNEQFF. The CDR3 DNA sequence: TGCGCCAGCAACCCCGACGGGAGCTCCTACAATGAGCAGTTCTTC. The chain is built from TRBV5-1 and TRBJ2-1, with a tentative D call TRBD2 (6 bases). Germline values: CDR1 SGHRS, CDR2 YFSETQ. V dropped 6 bases and J dropped 0 bases, with 13 bases sitting between them. The CDR3 extends over 15 amino acids.

This clonotype was seen repeatedly, ten times or more. The chain combines TRBV29-1 with TRBJ1-2, with D possibly matching TRBD1 (6 bases). Germline CDR1 is SQVTM and CDR2 is ANQGSEA. V gave up 8 bases and J gave up 5 bases, with 15 bases separating them. The length of the CDR3 is 12 residues. The CDR3 bases are TGCAGCACGAGGGGGACCTTTTATGGCTACACCTTC. This codes for CSTRGTFYGYTF.

This clonotype was seen many times. V usage is TRBV20-1 and J usage is TRBJ2-7, with D possibly TRBD1 on 5 matching bases. The V gene lost 2 bases and the J gene lost 1 base, with 18 bases spanning the gap. The CDR3 runs to 16 residues. Per germline, CDR1 DFQATT and CDR2 SNEGSKA (reference sequence). Written as DNA, the CDR3 is TGCAGTGCTAGAAAGCAGGGATCGCCCTATTCCTACGAGCAGTACTTC. It is translated as CSARKQGSPYSYEQYF.

The rearrangement uses TRBV6-2 or TRBV6-3 and TRBJ2-1; the D is unclear. Trimming took 4 bases from V and 4 from J, leaving 14 bases between them. This CDR3 contains 15 residues. Germline CDR1 is MNHEY and CDR2 is SVGEGT. The CDR3 spells CASSLEPTKYNEQFF. In nucleotides, the CDR3 is TGTGCCAGCAGTTTAGAGCCAACTAAATACAATGAGCAGTTCTTC.

This clonotype has a handful of counts. J is TRBJ2-7 and V is TRBV6-5; TRBD2 matches at 7 bases. This CDR3 comprises 14 residues. Germline CDR1 reads MNHEY; CDR2 reads SVGAGI. J was trimmed by 3 bases and V by 0 bases; bases with no gene match: 2. The CDR3 region is CASSYSGRNYEQYF. The CDR3 coding sequence is TGTGCCAGCAGTTACTCCGGGAGGAACTACGAGCAGTACTTC.

This clonotype was seen more than once but under ten times. The J gene is TRBJ2-7, the V gene TRBV29-1; D not certain. Trimming removed 5 bases at V and 7 bases at J, with 12 bases between. Germline CDR1 reads SQVTM; CDR2 reads ANQGSEA. This CDR3 has 11 amino acids. DNA for the CDR3: TGCAGCGTTATTTGGGCGCGGGAGCAGTACTTC. This translates into CSVIWAREQYF.

Ten or more counts support this clonotype. This chain joins TRBV28 and TRBJ2-3, with 14 bases that match TRBD2. CDR1 is MDHEN, CDR2 SYDVKM, per germline. With V trimmed by 6 bases and J by 3 bases, 8 bases remained unmatched. CDR3 length: 17 amino acids. The CDR3 is CASSLRLAGGPTDTQYF. The CDR3 nucleotides read TGTGCCAGCAGCCTCCGACTAGCGGGAGGGCCTACAGATACGCAGTATTTT.

This clonotype was seen a few times. The rearrangement uses TRBV7-2 and TRBJ2-7; 11 bases agree with TRBD2. There are 15 residues in the CDR3. Germline CDR1 is SGHTA and CDR2 is FQGNSA. Trimming removed 3 bases from V and 5 bases from J; junction bases left unmatched: 6. CDR3 bases: TGTGCCAGCAGCTTCATCCAACTAGCGGGAGACGAGCAGTACTTC. Translating gives CASSFIQLAGDEQYF. The full variable domain, completed using reference TRBV7-2 and TRBJ2-7, is GAGVSQSPSNKVTEKGKDVELRCDPISGHTALYWYRQSLGQGLEFLIYFQGNSAPDKSGLPSDRFSAERTGGSVSTLTIQRTQQEDSAVYLCASSFIQLAGDEQYFGPGTRLTVT.

This clonotype was detected many times. The chain combines TRBV3-1 with TRBJ2-2; the D gene is possibly TRBD2 (5 bases). The CDR3 contains 15 residues. Germline lookup yields CDR1 LGHDT and CDR2 YNNKEL (reference sequence). V shed 1 base and J shed 6 bases, with 12 bases lying between them. The CDR3 sequence is CASSQARTEPGELFF. The CDR3, as DNA: TGTGCCAGCAGCCAAGCCCGGACTGAACCCGGGGAGCTGTTTTTT. The full variable domain, completed using reference TRBV3-1 and TRBJ2-2, is DTAVSQTPKYLVTQMGNDKSIKCEQNLGHDTMYWYKQDSKKFLKIMFSYNNKELIINETVPNRFSPKSPDKAHLNLHINSLELGDSAVYFCASSQARTEPGELFFGEGSRLTVL.

This clonotype was seen a few times. The chain carries TRBV29-1 and TRBJ1-3, with D possibly matching TRBD1 (5 bases). The CDR3 spans 13 residues. In germline, CDR1 is SQVTM, CDR2 ANQGSEA. With 5 bases removed from V and 2 bases from J, the gap between germline ends came to 10 bases. CDR3 loop: CSVLGGTGNTIYF. The CDR3 bases are TGCAGCGTTCTTGGGGGAACTGGAAACACCATATATTTT.

The V and J genes are TRBV28 and TRBJ1-1; D might be TRBD1 (6 bases). V was pared by 2 bases and J by 8 bases, with 12 bases between. The CDR3 sequence is 13 residues long. The germline CDR1 and CDR2 sequences are MDHEN and SYDVKM. The CDR3 DNA sequence: TGTGCCAGCAGTTTACGGACGACAGGCGAAGCTTTCTTT. It codes for CASSLRTTGEAFF.

The rearrangement joins TRBV5-1 to TRBJ1-1, with D perhaps matching TRBD1 (5 bases). The germline CDR1 and CDR2 sequences are SGHRS and YFSETQ. The V and J ends lost 2 bases and 7 bases respectively, with 9 bases between them. This CDR3 spans 12 amino acids. CDR3 bases: TGCGCCAGCAGCTTACGGGGGAATGAAGCTTTCTTT. Translation gives CASSLRGNEAFF.

The sample holds a few counts of this clonotype. The chain employs TRBV28 and TRBJ2-7, with D maybe TRBD1 (5 bases). With 4 bases removed from V and 3 bases from J, the gap between germline ends came to 16 bases. CDR1 and CDR2 from the germline V gene are MDHEN and SYDVKM. This CDR3 has 15 residues. The CDR3, as DNA: TGTGCCAGCAGTTATCCCCTGGGGCGAATCTACGAGCAGTACTTC. This sequence encodes CASSYPLGRIYEQYF.

This clonotype was seen more than once but under ten times. The chain couples TRBV24-1 to TRBJ2-3; 12 bases align to TRBD2. V lost 4 bases, J lost 5 bases, and 6 bases stayed unmatched. The CDR3 totals 16 residues. Germline assignment: CDR1 KGHDR and CDR2 SFDVKD. As DNA, the CDR3 is TGTGCCACCAGTGACCGACTAGCGGGAGAGGTAGATACGCAGTATTTT. The encoded protein is CATSDRLAGEVDTQYF.

This clonotype was recorded a few times. A much larger clone lies a single base off, so this may be a read error. V and J are TRBV15 and TRBJ2-7; 11 nucleotides line up with TRBD2. Trimming took 5 bases from V and 1 from J; bases not matched to a gene: 1. From germline, CDR1 is LNHNV and CDR2 YYDKDF (reference sequence). There are 14 residues in the CDR3. CDR3 sequence: CATSPSGRSYEQYF. CDR3 sequence (DNA): TGTGCCACCAGCCCTAGCGGGAGGTCCTACGAGCAGTACTTC.

This clonotype was seen many times. The chain combines TRBV29-1 with TRBJ2-7, with TRBD1 matching over 11 bases. Germline-derived CDR1 and CDR2 are SQVTM and ANQGSEA. The junction had 10 bases not matched to a gene; V was cut back by 5 bases and J by 7 bases. The CDR3 has 14 residues. CDR3 region: CSVRTGGAPGEQYF. For the CDR3, the DNA is TGCAGCGTTAGGACAGGGGGCGCCCCGGGGGAGCAGTACTTC.

The chain combines TRBV14 with TRBJ2-7; no clear D. This CDR3 is built from 15 residues. Germline-derived CDR1 and CDR2 are SGHDN and FVKESK. Trimming removed 0 bases from V and 5 bases from J, with 14 bases in between. The CDR3, as DNA: TGTGCCAGCAGCCAAGAGTTTCAGGTCTCGGACGAGCAGTACTTC. Its protein is CASSQEFQVSDEQYF.